This T cell receptor (beta chain) was found in a study of cytomegalovirus exposure and HLA in healthy donors. Overall study: The study placed less than 90% of its approximately 430 genotyped donors in the Caucasian-associated ancestry cluster. General study findings and limits: In a later analysis, across HLA loci, associated TCR counts were highest for DRB1, lowest for HLA-C.

Notes on this clone: The target antigen is unknown.

Trimming cost V 4 bases and J 3 bases, with 6 bases left between them. Germline values: CDR1 SEHNR, CDR2 FQNEAQ (reference sequence). The CDR3 loop spans 13 amino acids. The PCR used 60 Vbeta and 13 Jbeta primers. Clones were read by immunoSEQ multiplex PCR, and TCRdb kept only the in-frame ones, dropping some. The repertoire consists of 200,000 to 300,000 clones, with roughly 81% occurring once and the leading ten covering 1.5% to 2.5%. The sequencing input was PBMCs. This clonotype originated in a woman in her thirties or forties in good health and CMV-seropositive. The rearrangement links TRBV7-9 to TRBJ2-2; D gene uncertain. The CDR3 spells CASSSSYTGELFF. As DNA, the CDR3 is TGTGCCAGCAGCTCTAGTTACACCGGGGAGCTGTTTTTT.